This section outlines one T cell receptor beta chain sequence together with its context. Antigen unknown. The data stem from a study of cytomegalovirus exposure and HLA in healthy donors. With 60 Vbeta and 13 Jbeta primers, the PCR was carried out. Sequencing was performed with immunoSEQ multiplex PCR; in TCRdb, only in-frame clones are kept and a portion is missing. The repertoire holds around 130,000 clones, 65% to 75% seen once, with around 7% in the top ten. Study findings and constraints: Under in vitro conditions, a few CMV-associated chains were confirmed as specific for CMV antigens.

The sequenced material came from PBMCs. This receptor was taken from a man aged 40-55 years in good health and CMV-seropositive.

CDR3 sequence reads: CASSLASGSIYEQYF. CDR3 nucleotides: TGCGCCAGCAGCTTGGCTAGCGGGAGTATATACGAGCAGTACTTC. The gene calls are TRBV5-1 and TRBJ2-7, with 10 bases matching TRBD2. J gave up 4 bases and V 0 bases, and 4 bases lay outside the gene matches. The CDR3 spans 15 residues. The germline CDR1 and CDR2 sequences are SGHRS and YFSETQ.